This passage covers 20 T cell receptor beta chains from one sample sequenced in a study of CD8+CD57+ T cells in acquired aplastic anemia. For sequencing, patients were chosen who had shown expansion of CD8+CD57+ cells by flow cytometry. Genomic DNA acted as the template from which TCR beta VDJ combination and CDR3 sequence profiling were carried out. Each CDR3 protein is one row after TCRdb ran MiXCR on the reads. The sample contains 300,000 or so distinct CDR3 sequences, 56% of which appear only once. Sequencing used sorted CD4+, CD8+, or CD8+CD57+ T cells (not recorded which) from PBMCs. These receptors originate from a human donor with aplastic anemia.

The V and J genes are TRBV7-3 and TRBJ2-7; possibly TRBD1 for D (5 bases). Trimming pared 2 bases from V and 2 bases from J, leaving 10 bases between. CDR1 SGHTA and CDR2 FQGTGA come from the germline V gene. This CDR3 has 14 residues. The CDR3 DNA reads TGTGCCAGCAGCTTAGTATTAGGGGCCTACGAGCAGTACTTC. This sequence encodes CASSLVLGAYEQYF.

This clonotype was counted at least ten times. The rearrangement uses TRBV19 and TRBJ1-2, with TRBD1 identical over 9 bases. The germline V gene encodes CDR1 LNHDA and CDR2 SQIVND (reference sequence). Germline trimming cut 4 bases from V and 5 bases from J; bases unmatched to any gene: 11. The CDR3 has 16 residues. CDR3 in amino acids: CASSTRTGAAHYGYTF. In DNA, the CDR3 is TGTGCCAGTAGTACCCGGACAGGGGCCGCCCATTATGGCTACACCTTC.

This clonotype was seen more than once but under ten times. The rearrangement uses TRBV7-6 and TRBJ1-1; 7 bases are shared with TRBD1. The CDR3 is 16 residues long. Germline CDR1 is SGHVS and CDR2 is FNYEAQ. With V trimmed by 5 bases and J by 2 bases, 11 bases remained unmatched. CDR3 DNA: TGTGCCAGCAGCACCAGGGGGGGGGACAGCAACACTGAAGCTTTCTTT. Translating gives CASSTRGGDSNTEAFF.

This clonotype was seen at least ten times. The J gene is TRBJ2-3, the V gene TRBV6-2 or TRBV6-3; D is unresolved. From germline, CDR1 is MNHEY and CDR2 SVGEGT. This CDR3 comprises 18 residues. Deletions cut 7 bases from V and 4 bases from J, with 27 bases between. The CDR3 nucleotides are TGTGCCAGCACCCTGGGGTGGTCCTCTAATAGTGGGGCAGATACGCAGTATTTT. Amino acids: CASTLGWSSNSGADTQYF.

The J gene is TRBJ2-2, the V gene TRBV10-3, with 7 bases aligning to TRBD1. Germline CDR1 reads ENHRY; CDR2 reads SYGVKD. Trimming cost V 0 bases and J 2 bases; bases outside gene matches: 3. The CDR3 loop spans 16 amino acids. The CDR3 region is CAISESRGPNTGELFF. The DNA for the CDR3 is TGTGCCATCAGTGAGTCAAGGGGGCCCAACACCGGGGAGCTGTTTTTT.

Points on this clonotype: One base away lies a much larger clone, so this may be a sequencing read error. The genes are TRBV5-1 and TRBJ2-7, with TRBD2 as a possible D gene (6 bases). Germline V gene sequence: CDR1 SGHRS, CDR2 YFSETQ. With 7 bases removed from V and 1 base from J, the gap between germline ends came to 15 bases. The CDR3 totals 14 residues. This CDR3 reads CASRPGDGSYEQYF. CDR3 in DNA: TGCGCCAGCCGCCCGGGAGACGGTTCCTACGAGCAGTACTTC.

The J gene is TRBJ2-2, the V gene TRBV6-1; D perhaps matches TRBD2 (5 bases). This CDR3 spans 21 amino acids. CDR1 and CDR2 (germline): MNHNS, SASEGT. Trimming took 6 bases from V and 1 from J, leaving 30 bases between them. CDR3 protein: CASSPMRAEPERGVNTGELFF. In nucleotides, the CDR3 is TGTGCCAGCAGCCCGATGAGGGCAGAGCCTGAGCGCGGAGTGAACACCGGGGAGCTGTTTTTT.

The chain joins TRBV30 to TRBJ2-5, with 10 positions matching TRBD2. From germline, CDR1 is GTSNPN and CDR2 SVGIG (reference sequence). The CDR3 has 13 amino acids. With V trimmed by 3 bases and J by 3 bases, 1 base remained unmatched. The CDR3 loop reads CAWRLAGEETQYF. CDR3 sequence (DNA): TGTGCCTGGAGGCTAGCGGGGGAAGAGACCCAGTACTTC.

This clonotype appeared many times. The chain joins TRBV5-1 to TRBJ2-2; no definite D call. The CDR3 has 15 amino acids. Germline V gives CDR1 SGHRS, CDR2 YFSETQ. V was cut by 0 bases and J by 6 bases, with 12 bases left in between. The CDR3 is CASSLDSSRAGELFF. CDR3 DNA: TGCGCCAGCAGCTTGGACAGTAGTAGGGCCGGGGAGCTGTTTTTT.

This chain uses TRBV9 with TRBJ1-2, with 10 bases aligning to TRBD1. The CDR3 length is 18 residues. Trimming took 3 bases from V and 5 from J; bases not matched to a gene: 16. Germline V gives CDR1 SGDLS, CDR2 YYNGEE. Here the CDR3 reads CASSGGQGSALPRYGYTF. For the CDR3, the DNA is TGTGCCAGCAGCGGGGGACAGGGGTCGGCGTTACCTAGGTATGGCTACACCTTC. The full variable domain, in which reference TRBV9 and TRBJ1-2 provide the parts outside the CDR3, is DSGVTQTPKHLITATGQRVTLRCSPRSGDLSVYWYQQSLDQGLQFLIQYYNGEERAKGNILERFSAQQFPDLHSELNLSSLELGDSALYFCASSGGQGSALPRYGYTFGSGTRLTVV.

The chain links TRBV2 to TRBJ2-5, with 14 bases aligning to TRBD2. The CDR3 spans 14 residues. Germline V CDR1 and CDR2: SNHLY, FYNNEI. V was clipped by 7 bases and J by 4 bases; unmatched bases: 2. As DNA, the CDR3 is TGTGCCAGCACCGGACTAGCGGGAGGAGAGACCCAGTACTTC. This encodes CASTGLAGGETQYF.

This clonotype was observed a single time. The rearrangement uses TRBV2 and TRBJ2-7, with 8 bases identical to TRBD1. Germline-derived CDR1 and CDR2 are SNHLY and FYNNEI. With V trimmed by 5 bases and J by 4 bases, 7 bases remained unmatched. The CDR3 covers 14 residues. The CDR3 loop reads CASSNGQGSYEQYF. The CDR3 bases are TGTGCCAGCAGTAACGGACAGGGCAGTTACGAGCAGTACTTC.

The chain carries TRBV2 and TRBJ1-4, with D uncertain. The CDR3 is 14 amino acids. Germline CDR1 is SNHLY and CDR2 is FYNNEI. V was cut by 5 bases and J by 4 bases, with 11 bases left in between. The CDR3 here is CASSSTMLNEKLFF. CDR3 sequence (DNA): TGTGCCAGCAGTTCGACCATGCTTAATGAAAAACTGTTTTTT.

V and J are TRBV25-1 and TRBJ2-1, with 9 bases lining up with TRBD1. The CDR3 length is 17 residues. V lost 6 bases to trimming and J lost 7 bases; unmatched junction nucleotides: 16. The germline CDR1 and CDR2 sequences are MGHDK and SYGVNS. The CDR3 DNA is TGTGCCAGCAGGCCCGCCTCCGGGACAGGGCTGGGGAATGAGCAGTTCTTC. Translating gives CASRPASGTGLGNEQFF.

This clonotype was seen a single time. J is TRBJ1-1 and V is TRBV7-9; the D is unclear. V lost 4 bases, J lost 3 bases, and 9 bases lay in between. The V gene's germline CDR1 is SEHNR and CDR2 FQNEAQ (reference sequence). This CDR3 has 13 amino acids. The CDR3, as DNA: TGTGCCAGCAGCTGGACTGGATACACTGAAGCTTTCTTT. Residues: CASSWTGYTEAFF. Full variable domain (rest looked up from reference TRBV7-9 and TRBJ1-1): DTGVSQNPRHKITKRGQNVTFRCDPISEHNRLYWYRQTLGQGPEFLTYFQNEAQLEKSRLLSDRFSAERPKGSFSTLEIQRTEQGDSAMYLCASSWTGYTEAFFGQGTRLTVV.

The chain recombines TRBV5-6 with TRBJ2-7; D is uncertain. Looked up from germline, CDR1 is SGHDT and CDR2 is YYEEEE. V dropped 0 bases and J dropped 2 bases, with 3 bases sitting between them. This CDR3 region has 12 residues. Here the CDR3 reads CASSLAPYEQYF. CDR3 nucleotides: TGTGCCAGCAGCTTGGCGCCCTACGAGCAGTACTTC.

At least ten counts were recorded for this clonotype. CDR3 region: CASSQDQGGNEKLFF. The CDR3 region has the DNA TGTGCCAGCAGCCAAGATCAGGGGGGTAATGAAAAACTGTTTTTT. The J gene is TRBJ1-4, the V gene TRBV4-2, with 7 positions matching TRBD1. The CDR3 spans 15 residues. Germline V gives CDR1 LGHNA, CDR2 YNFKEQ. The junction had 2 bases not matched to a gene; V was cut back by 0 bases and J by 4 bases.

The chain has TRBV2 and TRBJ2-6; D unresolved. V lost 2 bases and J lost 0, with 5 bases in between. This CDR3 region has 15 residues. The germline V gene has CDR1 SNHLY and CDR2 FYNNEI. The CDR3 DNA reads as TGTGCCAGCAGTGAACAGGCCTCTGGGGCCAACGTCCTGACTTTC. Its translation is CASSEQASGANVLTF. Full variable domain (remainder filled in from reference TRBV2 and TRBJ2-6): EPEVTQTPSHQVTQMGQEVILRCVPISNHLYFYWYRQILGQKVEFLVSFYNNEISEKSEIFDDQFSVERPDGSNFTLKIRSTKLEDSAMYFCASSEQASGANVLTFGAGSRLTVL.

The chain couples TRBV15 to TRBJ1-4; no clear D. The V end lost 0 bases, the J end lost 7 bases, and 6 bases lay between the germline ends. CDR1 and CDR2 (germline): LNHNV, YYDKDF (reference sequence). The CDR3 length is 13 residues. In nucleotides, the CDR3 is TGTGCCACCAGCAGAGATCCGGTTGAAAAACTGTTTTTT. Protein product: CATSRDPVEKLFF.

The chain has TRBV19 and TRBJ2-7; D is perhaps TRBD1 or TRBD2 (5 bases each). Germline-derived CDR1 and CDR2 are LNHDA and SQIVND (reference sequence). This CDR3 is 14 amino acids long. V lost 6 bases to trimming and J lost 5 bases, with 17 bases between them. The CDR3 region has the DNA TGTGCCAGTAGCCTAACGTCGGGGCTCAACGAGCAGTACTTC. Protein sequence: CASSLTSGLNEQYF.